The 10 T cell receptor beta chains in this list originate from one sample, sequenced in a study of control samples from healthy donors and cancer patients. Sequenced by immunoSEQ multiplex PCR; TCRdb stores in-frame clones only, minus some. The sample consists of about 89,000 clones, around nine tenths of them appearing once. Source material: blood. Every receptor here comes from a man aged 25-45 years in good health.

The rearrangement uses TRBV5-1 and TRBJ2-3; D not certain. CDR1 is SGHRS and CDR2 is YFSETQ in the germline V gene. Trimming took 5 bases from V and 5 from J, leaving 12 bases between them. There are 13 residues in the CDR3. The CDR3 DNA sequence: TGCGCCAGCAGGGACGTCCTGGGAGATACGCAGTATTTT. Its translation is CASRDVLGDTQYF.

The chain has TRBV7-9 and TRBJ2-1; 10 bases line up with TRBD2. J lost 4 bases, V lost 0 bases, and 9 bases had no gene match. Germline values: CDR1 SEHNR, CDR2 FQNEAQ (reference sequence). CDR3 length: 18 amino acids. The CDR3 bases are TGTGCCAGCAGCTTAGCGGGCTCGACTAGCGGGCCTTACAATGAGCAGTTCTTC. Its protein product is CASSLAGSTSGPYNEQFF.

The chain couples TRBV9 to TRBJ2-3; weak D call: TRBD1 (6 bases). CDR3 length: 16 amino acids. The ends were cut back, 3 bases at V and 2 bases at J, with 16 bases in the middle. Per germline, CDR1 SGDLS and CDR2 YYNGEE. The CDR3: CASSGVPGHPTDTQYF. The CDR3 DNA reads TGTGCCAGCAGCGGCGTTCCGGGACACCCCACAGATACGCAGTATTTT. The whole variable domain, filled in from reference TRBV9 and TRBJ2-3, reads DSGVTQTPKHLITATGQRVTLRCSPRSGDLSVYWYQQSLDQGLQFLIQYYNGEERAKGNILERFSAQQFPDLHSELNLSSLELGDSALYFCASSGVPGHPTDTQYFGPGTRLTVL.

The chain has TRBV5-1 and TRBJ2-5; tentatively, D is TRBD1 or TRBD2 (5 bases each). The V gene lost 1 base and the J gene lost 3 bases, with 16 bases spanning the gap. Per germline, CDR1 SGHRS and CDR2 YFSETQ. This CDR3 is built from 16 residues. In nucleotides, the CDR3 is TGCGCCAGCAGCTTGTTAGCAGGGACGGATAAAGAGACCCAGTACTTC. Its protein is CASSLLAGTDKETQYF.

This rearrangement joins TRBV10-3 to TRBJ1-1; 7 bases line up with TRBD1. The CDR3 covers 13 residues. In germline, CDR1 is ENHRY, CDR2 SYGVKD. J was trimmed by 0 bases and V by 10 bases; bases with no gene match: 5. The CDR3: CATSGQMNTEAFF. In nucleotides, the CDR3 is TGTGCCACCTCGGGACAGATGAACACTGAAGCTTTCTTT.

This sequence joins TRBV14 and TRBJ2-6; TRBD2 might be the D (5 bases). The CDR3 spans 19 residues. Per germline, CDR1 SGHDN and CDR2 FVKESK. The V and J ends lost 1 base and 0 bases respectively, with 16 bases between them. The CDR3 coding sequence is TGTGCCAGCAGCCAAGTAAGAGCGGCCCTTAACTCTGGGGCCAACGTCCTGACTTTC. Protein product: CASSQVRAALNSGANVLTF.

The chain couples TRBV5-6 to TRBJ2-5; D uncertain. Germline V gene data show CDR1 as SGHDT and CDR2 as YYEEEE. V lost 2 bases, J lost 1 base, and 0 bases lay in between. The CDR3 length is 11 residues. This CDR3 reads CASSFQETQYF. The CDR3 nucleotides read TGTGCCAGCAGCTTCCAAGAGACCCAGTACTTC.

The chain is built from TRBV28 and TRBJ1-5; D is unresolved. Germline CDR1 and CDR2: MDHEN and SYDVKM. With 1 base removed from V and 9 bases from J, the gap between germline ends came to 7 bases. The CDR3 runs 12 residues. CDR3 sequence reads: CASSLLLGPQHF. For the CDR3, the DNA is TGTGCCAGCAGTTTATTATTGGGGCCCCAGCATTTT.

The gene calls are TRBV12-5 and TRBJ1-5; D not certain. The V gene lost 4 bases and the J gene lost 5 bases, with 6 bases spanning the gap. This CDR3 has 12 amino acids. Germline-derived CDR1 and CDR2 are LGHNT and FRNRAP. The CDR3 is CASGSTYQPQHF. CDR3 in DNA: TGTGCTAGTGGTTCAACTTATCAGCCCCAGCATTTT.

The CDR3 sequence is CASRGPTSNSPLHF. Written as DNA, the CDR3 is TGTGCCAGCAGGGGCCCTACCTCTAATTCACCCCTCCACTTT. The J gene is TRBJ1-6, the V gene TRBV25-1, with D unresolved. The germline CDR1 and CDR2 sequences are MGHDK and SYGVNS. This CDR3 is built from 14 residues. V was clipped by 6 bases and J by 6 bases, with 12 bases between them.